This T cell receptor (beta chain) was obtained from a study of regulatory T cells after allogeneic stem cell transplantation (dated by TCRdb to the late 2010s). With regard to the full study: Each patient's group depended on whether acute graft-versus-host disease developed within 100 days after stem cell transplantation. CD4+CD25+CD127- regulatory T cells were isolated from patient PBMCs by fluorescence-activated cell sorting. Conventional CD4+ T cells defined as CD4+CD25+/-CD127+ were also sorted and TCR-sequenced for comparison in the study. Between patients who did and did not develop acute graft-versus-host disease, the study compared the regulatory T-cell TCR repertoire following allogeneic stem cell transplantation.

The sample was run on an Illumina MiSeq. After the RNA was reverse transcribed with the SMARTer RACE cDNA Amplification kit, the TCR beta CDR3 region was amplified. RNA from sorted cells was extracted with the RNeasy Mini Kit. TCR beta amplicons were sequenced using Illumina paired-end sequencing. In the paper's pipeline: TCR repertoire analysis used MiXCR, VDJtools and the tcR R package. The inverse Simpson index was used to measure diversity, and clones were grouped as rare, small, medium or expanded based on each clone's proportion of the repertoire. TCRdb trimmed public reads at Q25 via fastp, called clones via MiXCR and kept in-frame beta chains. Each CDR3 protein appears once, grouped with its most common genes and DNA. These V and J calls rely on TCRdb rather than the paper's analysis. This sample has approximately 410 distinct CDR3 sequences in its table, and less than 25% of those were observed once. Of the sample, around 17% falls within the top ten clones.

The intended sense of this specimen's time point label: 30 days after allogeneic hematopoietic stem cell transplantation. At 30 days after allogeneic hematopoietic stem cell transplantation, peripheral blood mononuclear cells were collected from the patients. By sample share, this clonotype is medium-sized (0.01 to 0.1%). This clone's antigen is unknown. Per-base qualities were not stored, and no clone one base away is much larger. The CDR1 and CDR2 encoded by the germline V gene are MNHEY and SVGAGI. The CDR3 measures 13 amino acids from cysteine to phenylalanine. The CDR3 DNA has 39 bases and is translated from base 1. V and J are trimmed by 7 bases and 5 bases, and the gene matches miss 5 bases of the junction. Broad study findings and their caveats: Because the patient sample size was small, the findings needed validation in a larger cohort. The regulatory T-cell TCR repertoire was less diverse and more focused in patients without graft-versus-host disease than in patients with graft-versus-host disease. In non-GvHD patients, the top 10 regulatory T-cell clones took up a significantly larger share of the repertoire, which suggests expansion of presumably allo-specific protective clones. No significant difference in conventional CD4+ T-cell repertoire diversity was found between patients with and without graft-versus-host disease. No regulatory T-cell clones were shared by all patients, and sorted cell numbers did not correlate significantly with the inverse Simpson index.

The sample in question was sorted CD4+ T cells from blood (whether regulatory or conventional is not recorded), obtained 30 days after allogeneic stem cell transplant. The TCR sequence derives from a human patient who had an allogeneic stem cell transplant, so the T cells may come from the graft donor. The chain is made from TRBV6-5 and TRBJ1-2; TRBD1 agrees with 9 junctional bases. CDR3 sequence: CASTLGQGYGYTF. At the DNA level, the sequence is TGTGCCAGCACCCTCGGACAGGGGTATGGCTACACCTTC.